This is a list of T cell receptor beta chains from one sample in a study of blood T cell repertoires in COVID-19. Sequencing was performed with immunoSEQ multiplex PCR; in TCRdb, only in-frame clones are kept and a portion is missing. This sample carries about 73,000 clones, 80% to 90% of them seen once, and the ten largest clones take around 9%. The sequenced sample was peripheral blood. Receptors were obtained from a man aged 80 or over with acute or convalescent COVID-19. The CDR3 runs from the conserved cysteine through the conserved F or W. Each record gives: D gene, V gene, clone size, J gene, CDR3 DNA, CDR3 protein. A D gene is named only where the DNA matches it firmly. The size of a clone is reported for some rows only, either as once, few or many, or as a class for expanded clones.

D: TRBD1; V: TRBV11-3; size: NA; J: TRBJ2-2; DNA: TGTGCCAGCAGCTTAAAAATTGGTGTTAGACAGGGGGCTGCCGGGGAGCTGTTTTTT; CDR3: CASSLKIGVRQGAAGELFF
D: NA; V: TRBV6-5; size: NA; J: TRBJ1-5; DNA: TGTGCCAGCGGGGGACACCCTAATCAGCCCCAGCATTTT; CDR3: CASGGHPNQPQHF
D: TRBD1; V: TRBV2; size: NA; J: TRBJ1-1; DNA: TGTGCCAGCAGTCGACAGGGGGTGGACACTGAAGCTTTCTTT; CDR3: CASSRQGVDTEAFF
D: NA; V: TRBV3-1/TRBV3-2; size: few; J: TRBJ1-6; DNA: TGTGCCAGCAGGCGACAGGAAGGTTCACCCCTCCACTTT; CDR3: CASRRQEGSPLHF
D: NA; V: TRBV30; size: NA; J: TRBJ1-1; DNA: TGTGCCTGGATCCCTACGCAGGGTACAGCTTTCTTT; CDR3: CAWIPTQGTAFF
D: NA; V: TRBV3-1/TRBV3-2; size: NA; J: TRBJ1-2; DNA: TGTGCCGTCCAGGATCTTGCTGGCTACACCTTC; CDR3: CAVQDLAGYTF
D: NA; V: TRBV3-1/TRBV3-2; size: NA; J: TRBJ1-2; DNA: TGTGCCAGCAGCCAAGATCGGCGGGGCTCTGGCTACACCTTC; CDR3: CASSQDRRGSGYTF
D: NA; V: TRBV30; size: NA; J: TRBJ1-2; DNA: TGTGCCTGGAGTTTCTGGAACGGGGGCTACACCTTC; CDR3: CAWSFWNGGYTF
D: NA; V: TRBV7-6; size: NA; J: TRBJ2-5; DNA: TGTGCCAGCAGCTTAGCGGCACAAGAGACCCAGTACTTC; CDR3: CASSLAAQETQYF
D: TRBD1; V: TRBV7-9; size: NA; J: TRBJ2-4; DNA: TGTGCCAGCAGCCCCAGGGGGCCGGACATTCAGTACTTC; CDR3: CASSPRGPDIQYF
D: TRBD1; V: TRBV4-2; size: NA; J: TRBJ1-4; DNA: TGTGCCAGCAGCCAAGCGAGGGGGACAGGTCGTGAAAAACTGTTTTTT; CDR3: CASSQARGTGREKLFF
D: NA; V: TRBV11-2; size: NA; J: TRBJ1-3; DNA: TGTGCCAGCAGCTTAGATCCAGTTTCTGGAAACACCATATATTTT; CDR3: CASSLDPVSGNTIYF
D: TRBD1; V: TRBV24-1; size: NA; J: TRBJ1-1; DNA: TGTGCCACCAGTGATAACAGGGGTAGGGCTTTCTTT; CDR3: CATSDNRGRAFF
D: NA; V: TRBV12-5; size: NA; J: TRBJ2-3; DNA: TGTGCTAGTGGTTTGGCCCCGGTCCCCTCGGATACGCAGTATTTT; CDR3: CASGLAPVPSDTQYF
D: TRBD1; V: TRBV9; size: NA; J: TRBJ1-2; DNA: TGTGCCAGCAGCGTAGAAGGCGGAGGGGGCGCTTATGGCTACACCTTC; CDR3: CASSVEGGGGAYGYTF
D: TRBD1; V: TRBV19; size: NA; J: TRBJ1-1; DNA: TGTGCCAGTACGTGGGACAGAATTCCAACTGAAGCTTTCTTT; CDR3: CASTWDRIPTEAFF
D: TRBD1; V: TRBV6-5; size: once; J: TRBJ1-2; DNA: TGTGCCAGCAGTTACGGGACAGCATCTAACTATGGCTACACCTTC; CDR3: CASSYGTASNYGYTF
D: NA; V: TRBV3-1/TRBV3-2; size: NA; J: TRBJ1-3; DNA: TGTGCCAGCAGCCAACAAGGGGGTGGAAACACCATATATTTT; CDR3: CASSQQGGGNTIYF
D: TRBD1; V: TRBV15; size: NA; J: TRBJ1-2; DNA: TGTGCCACCAGCAGAGATGGGGCAGGGGGTAACGATGGCTACACCTTC; CDR3: CATSRDGAGGNDGYTF
D: NA; V: TRBV7-6; size: NA; J: TRBJ1-1; DNA: TGTGCCAGCAGCCAGGGCCCTCCTAGTGTTATCGCTGAAGCTTTCTTT; CDR3: CASSQGPPSVIAEAFF
D: TRBD2; V: TRBV5-4; size: NA; J: TRBJ2-5; DNA: TGTGCCAGCAGCTTCGACAGCGGGGTCGGTGAGACCCAGTACTTC; CDR3: CASSFDSGVGETQYF
D: TRBD1; V: TRBV6-5; size: NA; J: TRBJ2-2; DNA: TGTGCCAGCAGTCGACAGGGGGCGGTGGCCGGGGAGCTGTTTTTT; CDR3: CASSRQGAVAGELFF
D: NA; V: TRBV7-2; size: NA; J: TRBJ1-2; DNA: TGTGCCAGCAGCTATGACAGGAACTATGGCTACACCTTC; CDR3: CASSYDRNYGYTF
D: TRBD1; V: TRBV5-4; size: once; J: TRBJ2-7; DNA: TGTGCCAGCAGCCCCGGGACAGCGCCCTCCTACGAGCAGTACTTC; CDR3: CASSPGTAPSYEQYF
D: TRBD1; V: TRBV19; size: NA; J: TRBJ1-2; DNA: TGTGCCAGTAGGCCCACTCGACAGGGCATGCGAGGCTACACCTTC; CDR3: CASRPTRQGMRGYTF
D: NA; V: TRBV21-1; size: NA; J: TRBJ2-7; DNA: TGTGCCAGCAGCAAAAAGACAGGCTCCTACGAGCAGTACTTC; CDR3: CASSKKTGSYEQYF
D: NA; V: TRBV10-3; size: NA; J: TRBJ2-7; DNA: TGTGCCATCAGTCTCGAGCAGGGTCTGGGCTACGAGCAGTACTTC; CDR3: CAISLEQGLGYEQYF
D: TRBD1; V: TRBV6-5; size: NA; J: TRBJ2-6; DNA: TGTGCCAGCAGGTCACAGGGGGCGGGGGCCAACGTCCTGACTTTC; CDR3: CASRSQGAGANVLTF
D: TRBD2; V: TRBV4-1; size: NA; J: TRBJ2-1; DNA: TGCGCCAGCAGCCAGCCCGGGACTAGGGGACATTGGGAGCAGTTCTTC; CDR3: CASSQPGTRGHWEQFF
D: NA; V: TRBV19; size: NA; J: TRBJ1-5; DNA: TGTGCCAGTAGTAGGACAGCCCAGGTCTATAGCAATCAGCCCCAGCATTTT; CDR3: CASSRTAQVYSNQPQHF
D: NA; V: TRBV6-5; size: NA; J: TRBJ1-3; DNA: TGTGCCAGCACTAAGACAGGTTCTGGAAACACCATATATTTT; CDR3: CASTKTGSGNTIYF
D: TRBD1; V: TRBV5-1; size: NA; J: TRBJ2-1; DNA: TGCGCCAGCAGCTTGGGACAGGGGGTATCCTACAATGAGCAGTTCTTC; CDR3: CASSLGQGVSYNEQFF
D: TRBD1; V: TRBV5-1; size: once; J: TRBJ2-2; DNA: TGCGCCAGCAGCCGCTCCGGGACAGACACCGGGGAGCTGTTTTTT; CDR3: CASSRSGTDTGELFF
D: NA; V: TRBV5-1; size: NA; J: TRBJ2-7; DNA: TGCGCCAGCAGCAGGCAGGGGGGCCTAGTCTCCTACGAGCAGTACTTC; CDR3: CASSRQGGLVSYEQYF
D: NA; V: TRBV4-1; size: few; J: TRBJ1-1; DNA: TGCGCCAGCAGCCAAGCAGGGTGGACTGAAGCTTTCTTT; CDR3: CASSQAGWTEAFF
D: NA; V: TRBV5-4; size: NA; J: TRBJ1-2; DNA: TGTGCCAGCAGCCCGGACAGCCAATACTATGGCTACACCTTC; CDR3: CASSPDSQYYGYTF
D: TRBD1; V: TRBV5-8; size: NA; J: TRBJ2-7; DNA: TGTGCCAGCAGCTCGGGACAGGGGCCCGAGCAGTACTTC; CDR3: CASSSGQGPEQYF
D: TRBD1; V: TRBV5-1; size: NA; J: TRBJ1-1; DNA: TGCGCCAGCAGCTTGCAGGGGGGGAACACTGAAGCTTTCTTT; CDR3: CASSLQGGNTEAFF
D: NA; V: TRBV5-6; size: NA; J: TRBJ1-1; DNA: TGTGCCAGCAGCTTGGCGACACTGAACACTGAAGCTTTCTTT; CDR3: CASSLATLNTEAFF
D: TRBD1; V: TRBV19; size: NA; J: TRBJ2-2; DNA: TGTGCCAGTAGTGAATGGACAGGGGGCGAATCCGGGGAGCTGTTTTTT; CDR3: CASSEWTGGESGELFF
D: NA; V: TRBV24-1; size: NA; J: TRBJ2-3; DNA: TGTGCCACCAGTTGGGCCAGCACAGATACGCAGTATTTT; CDR3: CATSWASTDTQYF
D: NA; V: TRBV2; size: NA; J: TRBJ2-7; DNA: TGTGCCAGCAGGTCAGGACATCAATACGAGCAGTACTTC; CDR3: CASRSGHQYEQYF
D: NA; V: TRBV19; size: NA; J: TRBJ2-1; DNA: TGTGCCAGTAGTATAGCCCCGGACATAAGATGGAATGAGCAGTTCTTC; CDR3: CASSIAPDIRWNEQFF
D: TRBD1; V: TRBV15; size: NA; J: TRBJ2-2; DNA: TGTGCCACCAGCTCTGACAGGGTCTACGGGGAGCTGTTTTTT; CDR3: CATSSDRVYGELFF
D: TRBD1; V: TRBV11-1; size: few; J: TRBJ1-1; DNA: TGTGCCAGCACCCTGCAGGGGGTGGGAACTGAAGCTTTCTTT; CDR3: CASTLQGVGTEAFF
D: TRBD1; V: TRBV3-1/TRBV3-2; size: once; J: TRBJ1-4; DNA: TGTGCCAGCAGCCGCTACCGGGACAGGGAAACTAATGAAAAACTGTTTTTT; CDR3: CASSRYRDRETNEKLFF
D: TRBD2; V: TRBV2; size: NA; J: TRBJ2-1; DNA: TGTGCCAGCAGGAAGCGGGAGGGCCAAAATGAGCAGTTCTTC; CDR3: CASRKREGQNEQFF
D: NA; V: TRBV12-3/TRBV12-4; size: NA; J: TRBJ1-2; DNA: TGTGCCAGCAGTTTGGCTCCCTATGGCTACACCTTC; CDR3: CASSLAPYGYTF
D: TRBD1; V: TRBV5-1; size: NA; J: TRBJ1-5; DNA: TGCGCCAGCAGTCTACAGGGGGCGCGGGATCAGCCCCAGCATTTT; CDR3: CASSLQGARDQPQHF
D: NA; V: TRBV5-1; size: NA; J: TRBJ1-1; DNA: TGCGCCAGCAGCTTGGTGGGAGCCACTGAAGCTTTCTTT; CDR3: CASSLVGATEAFF